This TCR beta chain came from a study of human T cells and chemical hapten exposure. Described time point: pre-sensitization, week 0. Treatment meaning: therapeutic diphenylcyclopropenone sensitization with weekly scalp DPC. This clonotype has a handful of counts. Each CDR3 protein is one row after TCRdb ran MiXCR on the RACE reads. The sample has about 98,000 distinct CDR3 sequences; 10% to 14% are singletons. The germline gives CDR1 SGDLS, CDR2 YYNGEE. Trimming left V 0 bases short and J 1 base short, with 10 bases between. The CDR3 sequence is 15 residues long. The receptor's source is a woman aged 55-69 years with alopecia areata. Some clones in this sample may be carry-over from other donors' samples. V usage is TRBV9 and J usage is TRBJ1-1; D is perhaps TRBD1 (6 bases). The material sequenced was whole blood, taken in connection with sensitization to the hapten diphenylcyclopropenone (DPC). As DNA, the CDR3 is TGTGCCAGCAGCGTAGCTCTCAGGGGGAACACTGAAGCTTTCTTT. Translating it yields CASSVALRGNTEAFF.